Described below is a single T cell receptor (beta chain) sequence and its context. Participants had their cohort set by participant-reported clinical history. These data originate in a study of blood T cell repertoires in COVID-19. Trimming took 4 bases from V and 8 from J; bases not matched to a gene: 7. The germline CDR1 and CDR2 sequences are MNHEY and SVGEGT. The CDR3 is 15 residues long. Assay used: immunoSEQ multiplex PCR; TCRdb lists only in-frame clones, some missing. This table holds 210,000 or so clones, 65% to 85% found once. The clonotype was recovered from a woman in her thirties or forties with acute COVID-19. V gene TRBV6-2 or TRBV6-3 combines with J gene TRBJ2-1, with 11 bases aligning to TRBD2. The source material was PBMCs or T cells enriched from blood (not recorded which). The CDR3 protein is CASSSPRLAGYEQFF. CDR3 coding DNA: TGTGCCAGCAGTTCCCCCCGACTAGCGGGATATGAGCAGTTCTTC.